This TCR beta chain was found in a study of cytotoxic CD8 clonotypes in ibrutinib-treated CLL. Study outcomes and limitations: Sampling schedules were unmatched across sustained-remission and progressing patients. Under therapy, public clonotypes either contracted or stayed stable, and they were uncommon.

CDR1 and CDR2 (germline): LNHNV, YYDKDF (reference sequence). Deletions cut 0 bases from V and 15 bases from J, with 12 bases between. There are 12 residues in the CDR3. Only in-frame clones appear in the TCRdb table, and some are missing; sequencing was by immunoSEQ multiplex PCR. The table includes 110,000 to 150,000 clones, 70% to 80% detected once. This clone was detected a few times. The antigen remains unidentified. The receptor's source is a human donor with chronic lymphocytic leukemia. The genes are TRBV15 and TRBJ2-1; tentatively, D is TRBD2 (5 bases). The starting material was PBMCs, obtained after 24 months of ibrutinib treatment. This CDR3 reads CATSRDLASRFF. The CDR3, as DNA: TGTGCCACCAGCAGAGATTTGGCTAGCCGGTTCTTC.